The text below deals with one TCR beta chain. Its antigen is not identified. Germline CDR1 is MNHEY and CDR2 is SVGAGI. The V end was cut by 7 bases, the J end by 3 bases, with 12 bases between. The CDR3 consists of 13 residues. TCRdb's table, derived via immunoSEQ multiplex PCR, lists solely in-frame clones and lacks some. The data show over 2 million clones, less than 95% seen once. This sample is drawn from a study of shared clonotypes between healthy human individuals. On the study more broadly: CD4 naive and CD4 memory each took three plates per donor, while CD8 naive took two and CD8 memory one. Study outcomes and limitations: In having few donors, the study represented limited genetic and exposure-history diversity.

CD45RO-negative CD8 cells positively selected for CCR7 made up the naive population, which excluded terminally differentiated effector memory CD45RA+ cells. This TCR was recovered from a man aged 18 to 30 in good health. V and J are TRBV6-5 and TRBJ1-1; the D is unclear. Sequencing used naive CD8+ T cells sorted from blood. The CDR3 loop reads CASIRGGDTEAFF. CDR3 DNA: TGTGCCAGCATCCGAGGTGGAGACACTGAAGCTTTCTTT.